This is a list of T cell receptor beta chains from one sample in a study of identifying expanded T cells in peripheral blood. TCRdb's table, derived via immunoSEQ multiplex PCR, lists solely in-frame clones and lacks some. The data show 95,000 to 100,000 clones, with 87% seen just once and roughly 15% held by the top ten. Sequencing was carried out using blood. The receptors were gathered from a person aged 18 to 70 in good health. CDR3s include the opening cysteine and the closing phenylalanine or tryptophan. The order of the fields is J gene, V gene, D gene, CDR3 protein. A D gene is named only where the DNA matches it firmly.

>TRBJ2-7|TRBV16|.
CASSQSYRASYEQYF
>TRBJ1-5|TRBV6-6|.
CASSYVQSEPQHF
>TRBJ1-2|TRBV15|TRBD1
CATSRGGTGGLYGYTF
>TRBJ1-1|TRBV28|.
CASRGPINTEAFF
>TRBJ2-1|TRBV5-4|.
CASSLGPTTGHNGQFF
>TRBJ2-5|TRBV29-1|.
CSVAQGQETQYF
>TRBJ1-4|TRBV4-2|.
CASSPSNSEKLFF
>TRBJ2-2|TRBV9|.
CASKGVTGELFF
>TRBJ1-1|TRBV19|TRBD1
CASSAQGARNTEAFF
>TRBJ2-3|TRBV11-2|TRBD2
CASSLSFGGGADDTQYF
>TRBJ1-1|TRBV7-8|.
CASSLGGTTEAFF
>TRBJ2-7|TRBV6-6|.
CASRHHRDSGEQYF
>TRBJ2-7|TRBV7-2|.
CASSPARAYEQYF
>TRBJ1-3|TRBV21-1|.
CASSKMGAREGLGNTIYF
>TRBJ1-5|TRBV6-5|.
CASSLRGNQPQHF
>TRBJ2-7|TRBV20-1|.
CRAQGSGEQYF
>TRBJ2-1|TRBV28|TRBD2
CASSFLAGGNDNEQFF
>TRBJ2-3|TRBV19|.
CASSILHDTQYF
>TRBJ1-2|TRBV9|TRBD1
CASSVGDSPNYGYTF
>TRBJ1-3|TRBV27|.
CASSLGQWAGNTIYF
>TRBJ2-7|TRBV6-4|.
CASSEGSGTGSYEQYF
>TRBJ1-2|TRBV5-4|.
CASTLEGRDYGYTF
>TRBJ2-7|TRBV13|.
CASSLRREQYF
>TRBJ2-1|TRBV7-9|.
CASSLADVLRIDEQFF
>TRBJ2-4|TRBV30|.
CAWARGLAKNIQYF
>TRBJ1-1|TRBV2|.
CASRSRGTEAFF
>TRBJ2-3|TRBV5-4|.
CASSFRNGLFTDTQYF
>TRBJ2-1|TRBV11-2|.
CASSLVPRRGEQFF
>TRBJ1-1|TRBV29-1|.
CSVERKMNTEAFF
>TRBJ2-7|TRBV4-1|TRBD1
CASSRTGGYVPAEGQYF
>TRBJ2-7|TRBV15|.
CATSPNTGLGGSSYEQYF
>TRBJ1-2|TRBV5-1|TRBD1
CASATIGGGSNYGYTF
>TRBJ2-2|TRBV5-1|TRBD1
CASSLKSPWTGDSNTGELFF
>TRBJ2-1|TRBV28|TRBD1
CASRPGGRGSSYNEQFF
>TRBJ2-7|TRBV9|.
CASSVGSSLLNEQYF
>TRBJ1-1|TRBV19|.
CASSFRQMNTEAFF
>TRBJ2-7|TRBV5-4|.
CASIGGGGEQYF
>TRBJ2-2|TRBV11-2|TRBD2
CASSPGGLNTGELFF
>TRBJ1-5|TRBV18|.
CASSPHLRIIGGTQPQHF
>TRBJ2-3|TRBV12-5|.
CASGLAGTDTQYF
>TRBJ1-1|TRBV7-6|.
CASSLALGTEAFF
>TRBJ1-2|TRBV19|TRBD1
CASSPGQGVYYGYTF
>TRBJ1-4|TRBV19|TRBD1
CASSRQGVADEKLFF
>TRBJ1-1|TRBV7-2|.
CASSLVSGGPSNTEAFF
>TRBJ2-3|TRBV9|TRBD2
CASSTLAGWGTDTQYF
>TRBJ2-3|TRBV7-6|.
CASSSIRGAADTQYF
>TRBJ2-3|TRBV9|TRBD2
CASSVMAGGSDTQYF
>TRBJ1-6|TRBV5-4|TRBD1
CASSLDSGGRAGPLHF
>TRBJ1-5|TRBV28|.
CASSRTGNQPQHF